A selection of T cell receptor beta chains follows, all from one sample in a study of low-dose radiotherapy and immunotherapy resistance in tumors. One entry per CDR3 protein, called by TCRdb with MiXCR from the reads. Of fewer than 90,000 distinct CDR3 sequences listed, roughly 31% were seen once; the top ten hold around 10%. Here the sequenced sample was PBMCs, taken before treatment. Receptors were obtained from a female donor with ovarian cancer. CDR3s include the opening cysteine and the closing phenylalanine or tryptophan. A D gene is named only where the DNA matches it firmly. Clone size is given for some rows only: seen once, a few or many times, or a class if the clone is expanded.

many	TRBV9	14	.	TRBJ2-7	CASSVNDQTYEQYF	TGTGCCAGCAGCGTAAATGACCAAACCTACGAGCAGTACTTC
.	TRBV2	12	.	TRBJ2-5	CASTEPRGTQYF	TGTGCCAGCACCGAACCCCGAGGGACCCAGTACTTC
many	TRBV29-1	11	.	TRBJ2-7	CSPCGRDEQYF	TGCAGCCCATGTGGGCGCGACGAGCAGTACTTC
.	TRBV29-1	13	.	TRBJ1-5	CSVGVGLNQPQHF	TGCAGCGTTGGGGTCGGACTCAATCAGCCCCAGCATTTT
.	TRBV18	14	.	TRBJ1-2	CASSPRGGGYGYTF	TGTGCCAGCTCTCCCAGAGGAGGCGGCTATGGCTACACCTTC
many	TRBV5-1	14	TRBD2	TRBJ2-1	CASSVLADYNEQFF	TGCGCCAGCAGCGTACTAGCGGACTACAATGAGCAGTTCTTC
.	TRBV23-1	16	.	TRBJ2-7	CASSYRAGGGSYERYF	TGCGCCAGCAGCTACCGGGCCGGAGGGGGGTCCTACGAGCGGTACTTC
.	TRBV28	15	.	TRBJ2-5	CASSFEGQPQETQYF	TGTGCCAGCAGTTTTGAAGGGCAGCCCCAAGAGACCCAGTACTTC
.	TRBV10-2	19	TRBD2	TRBJ2-7	CASSEGLAGGPSFSYEQYF	TGCGCCAGCAGTGAGGGACTAGCGGGAGGGCCGTCTTTCTCCTACGAGCAGTACTTC
many	TRBV14	16	TRBD1	TRBJ2-7	CASSQVGQRGGYEQYF	TGTGCCAGCAGCCAGGTGGGACAGCGAGGGGGCTACGAGCAGTACTTC
many	TRBV25-1	17	.	TRBJ2-1	CASSESVLRGAWNEQFF	TGTGCCAGCAGTGAATCAGTATTAAGGGGCGCATGGAATGAGCAGTTCTTC
many	TRBV2	15	TRBD2	TRBJ2-3	CASSAQTGGTDTQYF	TGTGCCAGCAGTGCTCAGACGGGGGGAACGGATACGCAGTATTTT
many	TRBV5-1	13	.	TRBJ1-1	CASSFAPGGEAFF	TGCGCCAGCAGCTTTGCTCCTGGGGGGGAAGCTTTCTTT
.	TRBV18	15	TRBD1	TRBJ1-5	CASSPRTGSDQPQHF	TGTGCCAGCTCACCTCGGACAGGGAGCGATCAGCCCCAGCATTTT
many	TRBV12-3/TRBV12-4	17	TRBD2	TRBJ2-2	CASRPGLAEPWTGELFF	TGTGCCAGCAGGCCGGGACTAGCGGAGCCGTGGACCGGGGAGCTGTTTTTT
many	TRBV6-1	17	.	TRBJ2-1	CASSPLSGGAPYNEQFF	TGTGCCAGCAGCCCGCTGAGCGGCGGAGCCCCCTACAATGAGCAGTTCTTC
.	TRBV28	20	TRBD2	TRBJ2-3	CASSFHGTSGRGGSTDTQYF	TGTGCCAGCAGTTTTCACGGGACTAGCGGCCGAGGGGGAAGCACAGATACGCAGTATTTT
.	TRBV4-2	16	.	TRBJ2-2	CASSLFAGGDTGELFF	TGTGCCAGCAGCCTCTTTGCCGGGGGAGACACCGGGGAGCTGTTTTTT
.	TRBV19	15	.	TRBJ2-2	CASSNFDGTGELFFF	.
many	TRBV20-1	16	.	TRBJ1-2	CSARDLFGGINYGYTF	TGCAGTGCTCGGGACCTGTTCGGGGGGATTAACTATGGCTACACCTTC
many	TRBV19	15	.	TRBJ2-5	CASSIRNGFQETQYF	TGTGCCAGTAGTATTCGGAACGGTTTCCAAGAGACCCAGTACTTC
.	TRBV28	14	.	TRBJ2-3	CASSSTVRVDTQYF	TGTGCCAGCAGTTCAACGGTACGAGTAGATACGCAGTATTTT
many	TRBV7-9	19	TRBD1	TRBJ2-4	CASSSVGQGALLAKNIQYF	TGTGCCAGCAGCTCGGTTGGGCAGGGGGCCCTTCTAGCCAAAAACATTCAGTACTTC
few	TRBV6-2/TRBV6-3	14	.	TRBJ2-2	CASSYSASTGELFF	TGTGCCAGCAGTTACTCGGCTAGCACCGGGGAGCTGTTTTTT